Listed here are 17 T cell receptor beta chains from one sample, sequenced in a study of cytomegalovirus exposure and HLA in healthy donors. Sequenced by immunoSEQ multiplex PCR; TCRdb stores in-frame clones only, minus some. The sample carries approximately 200,000 clones, roughly 81% recorded once. The sample was PBMCs. These receptors came from a woman in her 30s in good health and CMV-seronegative.

The J gene is TRBJ2-7, the V gene TRBV10-1; TRBD2 might be the D (6 bases). The CDR3 runs 14 residues. CDR1 and CDR2 from the germline V gene are WNHNN and SYGVQD (reference sequence). Trimming removed 4 bases at V and 6 bases at J, with 16 bases between. CDR3 coding DNA: TGCGCCAGCAGTGGCGGGCTAGCGTCTGGCGAGCAGTACTTC. It encodes CASSGGLASGEQYF.

V and J are TRBV6-5 and TRBJ2-1; 9 nucleotides align to TRBD2. CDR3 length equals 16 residues. Germline CDR1 is MNHEY and CDR2 is SVGAGI. Unmatched junction bases numbered 10, after V lost 4 bases and J lost 6 bases. CDR3 residues: CASSSGGLAGSNEQFF. CDR3 DNA: TGTGCCAGCAGTTCCGGGGGGCTAGCGGGGTCCAATGAGCAGTTCTTC.

V is TRBV6-1 and J is TRBJ1-4; D is undetermined. The length of the CDR3 is 13 residues. V gave up 8 bases and J gave up 0 bases, with 7 bases separating them. From germline, CDR1 is MNHNS and CDR2 SASEGT. The CDR3 is CASQQATNEKLFF. CDR3 coding DNA: TGTGCCAGCCAGCAGGCAACTAATGAAAAACTGTTTTTT.

CDR3 loop: CASSPLTMSGGNQPQHF. The DNA for the CDR3 is TGTGCCAGCTCACCTCTTACAATGTCTGGAGGCAATCAGCCCCAGCATTTT. This chain links TRBV18 with TRBJ1-5; D ambiguous. V was pared by 3 bases and J by 2 bases, with 17 bases between. The CDR3 runs to 17 residues. Germline CDR1 reads KGHSH; CDR2 reads LQKENI. Filled out from reference TRBV18 and TRBJ1-5, the complete variable domain reads NAGVMQNPRHLVRRRGQEARLRCSPMKGHSHVYWYRQLPEEGLKFMVYLQKENIIDESGMPKERFSAEFPKEGPSILRIQQVVRGDSAAYFCASSPLTMSGGNQPQHFGDGTRLSIL.

This clone was seen only a few times. The V call is TRBV7-9, the J call TRBJ2-4, with a weak D call TRBD2 (5 bases). The germline gives CDR1 SEHNR, CDR2 FQNEAQ (reference sequence). V dropped 4 bases and J dropped 8 bases, with 15 bases sitting between them. The length of the CDR3 is 14 residues. The CDR3 is CASSSTGYNDIQYF. For the CDR3, the DNA is TGTGCCAGCAGCTCTACGGGGTATAACGACATTCAGTACTTC.

The chain carries TRBV5-1 and TRBJ2-3; 9 bases are a match to TRBD1. V trimming: 1 base; J trimming: 6 bases; junction bases outside the gene matches: 6. The CDR3 length is 15 residues. Germline lookup yields CDR1 SGHRS and CDR2 YFSETQ. This CDR3 is CASSLPTGGGDTQYF. The CDR3 coding sequence is TGCGCCAGCAGCTTGCCTACAGGGGGCGGCGATACGCAGTATTTT.

Of note for this clone: This CDR3 is also generated by other DNA sequences in the sample. This chain links TRBV5-1 with TRBJ2-2; 8 positions match TRBD1. Germline lookup yields CDR1 SGHRS and CDR2 YFSETQ. The length of the CDR3 is 16 residues. Trimming took 0 bases from V and 4 from J; bases not matched to a gene: 5. CDR3 loop: CASSLGQGASTGELFF. The CDR3 DNA reads TGCGCCAGCAGCTTGGGGCAGGGGGCGAGCACCGGGGAGCTGTTTTTT.

On this clone itself: The identical CDR3 is also encoded by other nucleotide sequences in the sample. The rearrangement joins TRBV30 to TRBJ2-3, with D possibly TRBD2 on 6 matching bases. This CDR3 is built from 13 residues. V lost 0 bases and J 4 bases, leaving 8 bases between the germline ends. CDR1 is GTSNPN, CDR2 SVGIG, per germline (reference sequence). The CDR3 sequence: CAWSVRRADTQYF. The CDR3 nucleotides are TGTGCCTGGAGTGTCAGGAGGGCAGATACGCAGTATTTT.

This chain connects TRBV25-1 to TRBJ2-3; 9 nucleotides align to TRBD2. V lost 3 bases, J lost 3 bases, and 4 bases stayed unmatched. The CDR3 loop spans 15 amino acids. Germline V lookup: CDR1 MGHDK, CDR2 SYGVNS. CDR3: CASSELAGKTDTQYF. The CDR3 DNA sequence: TGTGCCAGCAGTGAGCTAGCGGGGAAGACAGATACGCAGTATTTT.

The V and J genes are TRBV5-1 and TRBJ2-1; 7 nucleotides agree with TRBD2. J was trimmed by 5 bases and V by 9 bases; bases with no gene match: 11. The germline V gene has CDR1 SGHRS and CDR2 YFSETQ. The length of the CDR3 is 14 residues. The CDR3 DNA sequence: TGCGCCACTGCACCCGCTAGCGGTAACAATGAGCAGTTCTTC. Translation gives CATAPASGNNEQFF.

This clone showed up just a few times. V usage is TRBV6-4 and J usage is TRBJ1-4; D uncertain. This CDR3 spans 14 amino acids. The V gene lost 6 bases and the J gene lost 8 bases, with 16 bases spanning the gap. The germline CDR1 and CDR2 sequences are MRHNA and SNTAGT. CDR3 coding DNA: TGTGCCAGCAGCCCGACTAAAGGAGCGGAAAAACTGTTTTTT. Protein product: CASSPTKGAEKLFF.

This clone was counted once. This rearrangement joins TRBV7-8 to TRBJ1-2, with TRBD1 as a possible D gene (6 bases). Trimming took 5 bases from V and 8 from J, leaving 12 bases between them. The CDR3 length is 12 residues. CDR1 is SGHVS and CDR2 is FQNEAQ in the germline V gene. The CDR3: CASSVQGRGYTF. The CDR3 DNA reads TGTGCCAGCAGCGTACAGGGCCGCGGCTACACCTTC.

The J gene is TRBJ1-5, the V gene TRBV2; D may be TRBD1 (5 bases). V shed 1 base and J shed 1 base, with 11 bases lying between them. The germline V gene has CDR1 SNHLY and CDR2 FYNNEI. This CDR3 is 16 amino acids long. The CDR3 nucleotides read TGTGCCAGCAGTGAAGGGGCAGGGTGGAGCAATCAGCCCCAGCATTTT. Amino acid sequence: CASSEGAGWSNQPQHF.

This rearrangement joins TRBV7-2 to TRBJ2-7, with D possibly being TRBD2 (6 bases). Germline V gives CDR1 SGHTA, CDR2 FQGNSA. This CDR3 spans 14 amino acids. Trimming took off 5 bases at V and 0 bases at J, with 11 bases between the two ends. CDR3 nucleotides: TGTGCCAGCAGCCAGGAGGGCGCCTCCTACGAGCAGTACTTC. Protein sequence: CASSQEGASYEQYF.

The rearrangement uses TRBV7-2 and TRBJ1-1; no clear D gene. V was clipped by 2 bases and J by 1 base, with 14 bases between them. This CDR3 has 16 residues. Germline V lookup: CDR1 SGHTA, CDR2 FQGNSA. The CDR3 is CASSLSGSLWNTEAFF. Written as DNA, the CDR3 is TGTGCCAGCAGCTTAAGTGGGAGCCTTTGGAACACTGAAGCTTTCTTT.

V and J are TRBV5-1 and TRBJ1-2, with 8 bases matching TRBD1. This CDR3 spans 16 amino acids. Germline-derived CDR1 and CDR2 are SGHRS and YFSETQ. J lost 0 bases, V lost 0 bases, and 4 bases had no gene match. The CDR3 bases are TGCGCCAGCAGCTTGGATACGGGACAGGCTAACTATGGCTACACCTTC. Its translation is CASSLDTGQANYGYTF.

The chain combines TRBV2 with TRBJ1-1; tentatively, D is TRBD1 (6 bases). The CDR3 extends over 14 amino acids. Per the germline V gene, CDR1 is SNHLY and CDR2 is FYNNEI. Trimming removed 6 bases from V and 4 bases from J, with 15 bases in between. CDR3 DNA: TGTGCCAGCAGATCACAGGGTGTTCGCACTGAAGCTTTCTTT. The encoded protein is CASRSQGVRTEAFF.